This TCR beta chain was sequenced in a study of shared clonotypes between healthy human individuals. Study information: Each donor's CD4 naive and CD4 memory cells filled three plates apiece, CD8 naive two, and CD8 memory one.

Genomic DNA from each subset was divided evenly over several immunoSEQ plates. Only in-frame clones appear in the TCRdb table, and some are missing; sequencing was by immunoSEQ multiplex PCR. The sample includes 400,000 to 600,000 clones, approximately 95% of them seen just once. Study-wide findings and caveats: Estimated clonotype richness was generally higher in naive than memory subsets.

CDR1 and CDR2 from the germline V gene are SGHAT and FQNNGV. There are 17 residues in the CDR3. V was pared by 1 base and J by 4 bases, with 10 bases of the junction left unmatched. A remark on this clone: Its antigen is not known.

Investigators divided CD4+ cells into CD45RA+ naive and CD45RA-negative memory subsets. This TCR derives from a woman aged 25-40 years in good health. The chain carries TRBV11-2 and TRBJ1-1; 9 bases align to TRBD1. The source material was naive CD4+ T cells sorted from blood. Described subset: CD45RA+ positively selected. CDR3 residues: CASSLVGQGGSGTEAFF. In DNA form, the CDR3 reads TGTGCCAGCAGCTTAGTGGGACAGGGCGGATCTGGCACTGAAGCTTTCTTT.